One and the same sample provided the 26 T cell receptor beta chains below, sequenced in a study of T cells in localized non-small cell lung cancer. Only in-frame clones appear in the TCRdb table, and some are missing; sequencing was by immunoSEQ multiplex PCR. The data show about 35,000 clones, with approximately 80% seen just once and about 18% held by the top ten. The specimen comprised peripheral blood, sampled before any cancer treatment. The source is a male donor older than 55 with stage III squamous cell lung carcinoma.

CDR3 in amino acids: CAISQGGAYGYTF. CDR3 bases: TGTGCCATCAGTCAGGGGGGAGCCTATGGCTACACCTTC. This rearrangement joins TRBV10-3 to TRBJ1-2, with 7 bases fitting TRBD1. Germline assignment: CDR1 ENHRY and CDR2 SYGVKD. Germline trimming cut 5 bases from V and 4 bases from J; bases unmatched to any gene: 4. The CDR3 length is 13 residues.

V is TRBV2 and J is TRBJ1-1, with D possibly being TRBD1 (5 bases). Per germline, CDR1 SNHLY and CDR2 FYNNEI. V was trimmed by 2 bases and J by 1 base, leaving 8 bases between them. This CDR3 has 14 amino acids. CDR3 bases: TGTGCCAGCAGTGAATTTGGACAGAACACTGAAGCTTTCTTT. Residues: CASSEFGQNTEAFF. The full variable domain, with the rest looked up from reference TRBV2 and TRBJ1-1, is EPEVTQTPSHQVTQMGQEVILRCVPISNHLYFYWYRQILGQKVEFLVSFYNNEISEKSEIFDDQFSVERPDGSNFTLKIRSTKLEDSAMYFCASSEFGQNTEAFFGQGTRLTVV.

The sample holds a few counts of this clone. This chain uses TRBV20-1 with TRBJ1-1; D not resolved. Deletions cut 3 bases from V and 11 bases from J, with 10 bases between. Germline CDR1 DFQATT, CDR2 SNEGSKA (reference sequence). This CDR3 has 10 residues. The CDR3 region has the DNA TGCAGTGCTAGGATCATGGAGGCTTTCTTT. This codes for CSARIMEAFF.

The chain joins TRBV2 to TRBJ2-7; 7 bases map to TRBD1. V trimming: 8 bases; J trimming: 1 base; junction bases outside the gene matches: 5. CDR3 length: 13 amino acids. Germline V gene data show CDR1 as SNHLY and CDR2 as FYNNEI. The DNA for the CDR3 is TGTGCCAGCTTTAACAGGGGATCCTACGAGCAGTACTTC. This translates into CASFNRGSYEQYF. The variable domain in full, completed from reference TRBV2 and TRBJ2-7, reads EPEVTQTPSHQVTQMGQEVILRCVPISNHLYFYWYRQILGQKVEFLVSFYNNEISEKSEIFDDQFSVERPDGSNFTLKIRSTKLEDSAMYFCASFNRGSYEQYFGPGTRLTVT.

The chain has TRBV7-2 and TRBJ2-1; TRBD1 matches 10 bases. From germline, CDR1 is SGHTA and CDR2 FQGNSA. The CDR3 runs 15 residues. With V trimmed by 1 base and J by 6 bases, 3 bases remained unmatched. The CDR3 DNA sequence: TGTGCCAGCAGCTTAGTTAGGACAGGGGGCAATGAGCAGTTCTTC. Amino acids: CASSLVRTGGNEQFF.

The V gene is TRBV2, the J gene TRBJ2-5; D remains ambiguous. CDR1 and CDR2 from the germline V gene are SNHLY and FYNNEI. V dropped 3 bases and J dropped 5 bases, with 4 bases sitting between them. CDR3 length: 11 residues. CDR3 sequence: CASSEVETQYF. The CDR3 DNA reads TGTGCCAGCAGTGAGGTCGAGACCCAGTACTTC.

The rearrangement uses TRBV19 and TRBJ1-1, with TRBD1 as a possible D gene (6 bases). This CDR3 has 17 residues. Germline V gene sequence: CDR1 LNHDA, CDR2 SQIVND (reference sequence). V was trimmed by 10 bases and J by 0 bases, leaving 24 bases between them. CDR3 residues: CATKGGFGVNMNTEAFF. CDR3 nucleotide sequence: TGTGCCACAAAAGGGGGGTTCGGAGTCAACATGAACACTGAAGCTTTCTTT.

This chain links TRBV7-9 with TRBJ1-1; no firm D call. The germline gives CDR1 SEHNR, CDR2 FQNEAQ (reference sequence). Trimming removed 2 bases at V and 5 bases at J, with 9 bases between. CDR3 length: 13 amino acids. CDR3 region: CASSLSGRTEAFF. The CDR3 bases are TGTGCCAGCAGCTTATCCGGTCGGACTGAAGCTTTCTTT.

The chain joins TRBV5-1 to TRBJ1-2; D uncertain. Germline CDR1 reads SGHRS; CDR2 reads YFSETQ. The CDR3 spans 13 residues. V lost 0 bases to trimming and J lost 0 bases, with 3 bases between them. CDR3: CASSLGPNYGYTF. The DNA of the CDR3 is TGCGCCAGCAGCTTGGGCCCTAACTATGGCTACACCTTC.

The rearrangement joins TRBV19 to TRBJ1-5; no clear D gene. Germline V gene lookup returns CDR1 LNHDA and CDR2 SQIVND (reference sequence). Trimming stripped 0 bases from V and 3 bases from J, with 6 bases between. This CDR3 spans 14 amino acids. The CDR3 spells CASSIERINQPQHF. CDR3 bases: TGTGCCAGTAGTATAGAACGGATCAATCAGCCCCAGCATTTT.

The sample holds one count of this clone. The V and J genes are TRBV9 and TRBJ1-5; D is unresolved. Trimming left V 0 bases short and J 0 bases short, with 4 bases between. The CDR3 covers 14 residues. Germline-derived CDR1 and CDR2 are SGDLS and YYNGEE. As DNA, the CDR3 is TGTGCCAGCAGCGTAGACGTTAGCAATCAGCCCCAGCATTTT. Translating it yields CASSVDVSNQPQHF.

CDR3 DNA: TGTGCCAGCAGCTTAAAAGGGAACACTGAAGCTTTCTTT. Protein sequence: CASSLKGNTEAFF. J is TRBJ1-1 and V is TRBV11-2; D gene ambiguous. The germline CDR1 and CDR2 sequences are SGHAT and FQNNGV. The CDR3 consists of 13 residues. V lost 2 bases and J 1 base, leaving 5 bases between the germline ends.

J is TRBJ1-2 and V is TRBV11-1, with 7 bases identical to TRBD1. Germline V gene lookup returns CDR1 SGHAT and CDR2 FQDESV (reference sequence). With V trimmed by 5 bases and J by 2 bases, 8 bases remained unmatched. There are 15 residues in the CDR3. CDR3: CASSQDRYRNYGYTF. The CDR3 DNA is TGTGCCAGCAGCCAGGACAGGTATCGGAACTATGGCTACACCTTC.

The genes are TRBV5-1 and TRBJ2-1; D tentatively fits TRBD1 or TRBD2 (5 bases each). CDR1 SGHRS and CDR2 YFSETQ come from the germline V gene. The length of the CDR3 is 15 residues. The V end was cut by 2 bases, the J end by 0 bases, with 9 bases between. For the CDR3, the DNA is TGCGCCAGCAGCTTTGAGGGGTCCTCCTACAATGAGCAGTTCTTC. Protein: CASSFEGSSYNEQFF.

CDR3 DNA sequence: TGTGCCAGCAGCTTCCCTGCGCGGAAAAGCACAGATACGCAGTATTTT. Its translation is CASSFPARKSTDTQYF. The rearrangement links TRBV7-9 to TRBJ2-3; D gene ambiguous. Trimming left V 3 bases short and J 0 bases short, with 13 bases between. The germline CDR1 and CDR2 sequences are SEHNR and FQNEAQ (reference sequence). This CDR3 spans 16 amino acids.

The rearrangement links TRBV18 to TRBJ1-1; tentatively, D is TRBD1 (6 bases). V was cut by 6 bases and J by 6 bases, with 20 bases left in between. In germline, CDR1 is KGHSH, CDR2 LQKENI. The CDR3 is 15 residues long. The CDR3 DNA is TGTGCCAGCTCTACCAAGGGGGGAATTAACGCTGAAGCTTTCTTT. This gives the protein CASSTKGGINAEAFF.

The gene calls are TRBV5-1 and TRBJ2-1; 12 bases are shared with TRBD2. With 2 bases clipped from V and 8 bases from J, the junction kept 5 bases outside the gene matches. In germline, CDR1 is SGHRS, CDR2 YFSETQ. This CDR3 is 15 amino acids long. Here the CDR3 reads CASSFRLAGVDEQFF. For the CDR3, the DNA is TGCGCCAGCAGCTTCAGACTAGCGGGAGTTGATGAGCAGTTCTTC.

The chain is built from TRBV5-8 and TRBJ2-1; 9 bases map to TRBD1. The CDR3 contains 16 residues. The J segment lost 5 bases and the V segment lost 2 bases, leaving 8 bases of the junction unmatched. The V gene's germline CDR1 is SGHTS and CDR2 YDEGEE. CDR3 sequence reads: CASSLLPGQGDNEQFF. DNA for the CDR3: TGTGCCAGCAGCTTACTCCCGGGACAGGGTGACAATGAGCAGTTCTTC.

This clone was found a few times. The CDR3 is CASSPPRSDRGYTGELFF. The CDR3 DNA reads TGTGCCAGCTCACCCCCGAGGTCGGACAGGGGATATACCGGGGAGCTGTTTTTT. The chain couples TRBV18 to TRBJ2-2; 9 bases are a match to TRBD1. The V segment lost 3 bases and the J segment 5 bases; nucleotides outside the gene matches: 13. Germline V gives CDR1 KGHSH, CDR2 LQKENI. The CDR3 is made up of 18 amino acids.

The chain's CDR3 is CAWSSGTNYEQYF. In nucleotides, the CDR3 is TGTGCCTGGAGTTCCGGGACAAACTACGAGCAGTACTTC. The chain links TRBV30 to TRBJ2-7, with D maybe TRBD1 (6 bases). Germline CDR1 and CDR2: GTSNPN and SVGIG (reference sequence). The CDR3 sequence is 13 residues long. The ends were cut back, 2 bases at V and 3 bases at J, with 11 bases in the middle. The full variable domain, with the rest looked up from reference TRBV30 and TRBJ2-7, is SQTIHQWPATLVQPVGSPLSLECTVEGTSNPNLYWYRQAAGRGLQLLFYSVGIGQISSEVPQNLSASRPQDRQFILSSKKLLLSDSGFYLCAWSSGTNYEQYFGPGTRLTVT.

The sample holds one count of this clone. The CDR3 DNA follows: TGTGCCAGTAGTATCCCATCGAGCGGGAGGGCCGGTAAGAGGCAGTATTTT. The encoded protein is CASSIPSSGRAGKRQYF. The chain links TRBV19 to TRBJ2-3; TRBD2 matches 10 bases. V dropped 3 bases and J dropped 11; count of bases not matched to a gene: 17. In germline, CDR1 is LNHDA, CDR2 SQIVND (reference sequence). This CDR3 contains 17 residues.

The V and J genes are TRBV7-9 and TRBJ1-1; D remains ambiguous. This CDR3 region has 15 residues. V lost 5 bases and J 0 bases, leaving 13 bases between the germline ends. Per germline, CDR1 SEHNR and CDR2 FQNEAQ (reference sequence). The CDR3 nucleotides read TGTGCCAGCAGCCCGACCCAGATGATGAACACTGAAGCTTTCTTT. It codes for CASSPTQMMNTEAFF. The whole variable domain, filled in from reference TRBV7-9 and TRBJ1-1, reads DTGVSQNPRHKITKRGQNVTFRCDPISEHNRLYWYRQTLGQGPEFLTYFQNEAQLEKSRLLSDRFSAERPKGSFSTLEIQRTEQGDSAMYLCASSPTQMMNTEAFFGQGTRLTVV.

This chain connects TRBV19 to TRBJ2-3, with D perhaps TRBD1 or TRBD2 (5 bases each). The CDR3 consists of 14 residues. Germline V gives CDR1 LNHDA, CDR2 SQIVND (reference sequence). V was cut by 1 base and J by 6 bases, with 11 bases left in between. Here the CDR3 reads CASSIARGGDTQYF. Here the CDR3 DNA reads TGTGCCAGTAGTATAGCGAGGGGTGGCGATACGCAGTATTTT.

This clone was seen just once. The gene calls are TRBV2 and TRBJ2-7; possible D gene TRBD1, 6 bases. In germline, CDR1 is SNHLY, CDR2 FYNNEI. This CDR3 contains 15 residues. V shed 6 bases and J shed 7 bases, with 22 bases lying between them. The CDR3 region is CASRTQGQGWWEQYF. The CDR3 DNA follows: TGTGCCAGCAGAACCCAGGGGCAGGGCTGGTGGGAGCAGTACTTC.

The chain carries TRBV7-3 and TRBJ2-1; 11 nucleotides match TRBD2. CDR1 and CDR2 (germline): SGHTA, FQGTGA. After removal of 2 bases from V and 10 bases from J, the junction contained 16 bases not matched to a gene. The CDR3 runs 18 residues. DNA for the CDR3: TGTGCCAGCAGCTTACAGCCCCCGGGCCTAGCGGGGGGCCGGGAGCAGTTCTTC. It codes for CASSLQPPGLAGGREQFF. Full variable domain (remainder filled in from reference TRBV7-3 and TRBJ2-1): GAGVSQTPSNKVTEKGKYVELRCDPISGHTALYWYRQSLGQGPEFLIYFQGTGAADDSGLPNDRFFAVRPEGSVSTLKIQRTERGDSAVYLCASSLQPPGLAGGREQFFGPGTRLTVL.

V usage is TRBV27 and J usage is TRBJ2-7; D unresolved. Germline lookup yields CDR1 MNHEY and CDR2 SMNVEV (reference sequence). The CDR3 is 11 amino acids. Trimming removed 6 bases from V and 6 bases from J, with 9 bases in between. CDR3 nucleotide sequence: TGTGCCAGCAGCTCTCCAGGCGAGCAGTACTTC. Translated, it gives CASSSPGEQYF.